A single count supports the clone carrying this T cell receptor beta chain. All patients relapsed after autologous stem cell transplantation, and brentuximab vedotin exposure varied. The source of the sample is a study of PD-1 blockade in classical Hodgkin lymphoma. The protocol was immunoSEQ multiplex PCR, while the TCRdb copy is restricted to in-frame clones and leaves out a portion. Seen here are almost 100,000 clones, 80% to 95% observed once, and the top ten hold 2.5% to 3.5%. The starting material was peripheral blood mononuclear cells (PBMCs), obtained at baseline. The clonotype comes from a human donor with classical Hodgkin lymphoma.

As DNA, the CDR3 is TGTGCCAGTAGTCCGACAGACGCCCGGCAGAACACTGAAGCTTTCTTT. Its translation is CASSPTDARQNTEAFF. The chain joins TRBV19 to TRBJ1-1, with D possibly being TRBD1 (5 bases). The germline CDR1 and CDR2 sequences are LNHDA and SQIVND (reference sequence). Trimming stripped 5 bases from V and 1 base from J, with 17 bases between. The CDR3 is 16 amino acids.